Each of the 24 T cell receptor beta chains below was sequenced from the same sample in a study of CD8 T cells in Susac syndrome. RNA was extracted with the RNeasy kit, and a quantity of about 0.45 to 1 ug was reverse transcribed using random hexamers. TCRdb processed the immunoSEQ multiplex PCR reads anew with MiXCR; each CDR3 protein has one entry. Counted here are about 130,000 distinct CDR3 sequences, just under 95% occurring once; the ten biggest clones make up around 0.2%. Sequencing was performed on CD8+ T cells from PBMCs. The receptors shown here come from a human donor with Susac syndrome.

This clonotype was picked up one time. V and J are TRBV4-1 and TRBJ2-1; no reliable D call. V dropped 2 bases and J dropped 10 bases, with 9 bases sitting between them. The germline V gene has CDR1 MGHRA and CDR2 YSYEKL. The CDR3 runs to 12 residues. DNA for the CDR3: TGCGCCAGCAGCCAACCTACAGAGGAGCAGTTCTTC. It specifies CASSQPTEEQFF.

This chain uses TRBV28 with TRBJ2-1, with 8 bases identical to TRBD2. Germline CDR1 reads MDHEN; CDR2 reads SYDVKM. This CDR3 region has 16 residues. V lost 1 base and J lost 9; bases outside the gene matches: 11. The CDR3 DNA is TGTGCCAGCAGTTTATCCGAGCGGGAGAGGAGTATTGAGCAGTTCTTC. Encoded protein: CASSLSERERSIEQFF.

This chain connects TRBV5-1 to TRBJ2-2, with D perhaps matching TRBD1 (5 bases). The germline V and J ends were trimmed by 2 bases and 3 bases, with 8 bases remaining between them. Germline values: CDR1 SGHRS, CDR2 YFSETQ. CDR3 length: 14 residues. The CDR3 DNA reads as TGCGCCAGCAGCTTAGGGGCCGACACCGGGGAGCTGTTTTTT. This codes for CASSLGADTGELFF.

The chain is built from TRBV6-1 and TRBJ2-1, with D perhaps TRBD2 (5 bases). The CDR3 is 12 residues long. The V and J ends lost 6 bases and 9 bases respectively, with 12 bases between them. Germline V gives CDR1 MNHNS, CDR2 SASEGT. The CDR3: CASRLTSGEQFF. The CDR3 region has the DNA TGTGCCAGCAGGCTTACTAGTGGTGAGCAGTTCTTC.

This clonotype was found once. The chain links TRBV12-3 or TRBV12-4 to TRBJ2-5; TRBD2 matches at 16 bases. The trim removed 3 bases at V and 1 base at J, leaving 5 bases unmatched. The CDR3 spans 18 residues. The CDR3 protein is CASSLKGLAGGVQETQYF. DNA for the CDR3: TGTGCCAGCAGTTTGAAGGGACTAGCGGGAGGGGTCCAAGAGACCCAGTACTTC.

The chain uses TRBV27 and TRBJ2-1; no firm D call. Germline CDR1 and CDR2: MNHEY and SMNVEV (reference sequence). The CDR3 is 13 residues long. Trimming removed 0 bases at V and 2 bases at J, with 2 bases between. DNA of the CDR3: TGTGCCAGCAGTTTATCGCCCTACAATGAGCAGTTCTTC. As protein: CASSLSPYNEQFF.

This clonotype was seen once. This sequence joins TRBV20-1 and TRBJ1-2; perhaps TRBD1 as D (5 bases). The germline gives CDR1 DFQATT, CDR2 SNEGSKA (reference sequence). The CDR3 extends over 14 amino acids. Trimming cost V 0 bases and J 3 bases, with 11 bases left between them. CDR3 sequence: CSARDQGEDYGYTF. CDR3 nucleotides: TGCAGTGCTAGAGATCAGGGTGAGGACTATGGCTACACCTTC.

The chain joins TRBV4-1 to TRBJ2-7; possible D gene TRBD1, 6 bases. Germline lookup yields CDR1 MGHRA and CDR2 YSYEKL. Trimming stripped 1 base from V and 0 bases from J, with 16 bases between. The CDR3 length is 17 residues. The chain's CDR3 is CASSQGGWTETSYEQYF. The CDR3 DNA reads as TGCGCCAGCAGCCAAGGAGGTTGGACAGAGACCTCCTACGAGCAGTACTTC.

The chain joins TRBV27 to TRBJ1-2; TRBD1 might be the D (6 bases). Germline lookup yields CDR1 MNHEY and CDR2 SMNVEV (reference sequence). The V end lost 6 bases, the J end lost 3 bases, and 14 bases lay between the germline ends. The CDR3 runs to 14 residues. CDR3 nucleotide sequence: TGTGCCAGCAGAAAACAGGGAGAGGACTATGGCTACACCTTC. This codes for CASRKQGEDYGYTF.

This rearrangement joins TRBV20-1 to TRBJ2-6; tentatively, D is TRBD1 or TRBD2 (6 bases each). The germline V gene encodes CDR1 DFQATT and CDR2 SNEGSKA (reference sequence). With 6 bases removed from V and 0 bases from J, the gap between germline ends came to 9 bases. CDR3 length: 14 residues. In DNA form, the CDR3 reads TGCAGTGCCGCGGGACACTCTGGGGCCAACGTCCTGACTTTC. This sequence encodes CSAAGHSGANVLTF.

CDR3 in amino acids: CASRTNGGTIEQFF. The CDR3 bases are TGTGCCAGCAGGACGAATGGCGGGACTATTGAGCAGTTCTTC. The V call is TRBV4-2, the J call TRBJ2-1, with TRBD2 identical over 7 bases. The V segment lost 6 bases and the J segment 9 bases; nucleotides outside the gene matches: 11. The CDR3 has 14 amino acids. Germline CDR1 LGHNA, CDR2 YNFKEQ.

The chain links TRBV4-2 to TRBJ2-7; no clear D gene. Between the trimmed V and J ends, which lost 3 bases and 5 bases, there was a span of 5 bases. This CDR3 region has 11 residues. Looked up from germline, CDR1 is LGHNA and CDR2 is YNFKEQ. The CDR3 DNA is TGTGCCAGCAGCCAGGGGAACGAGCAGTACTTC. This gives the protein CASSQGNEQYF.

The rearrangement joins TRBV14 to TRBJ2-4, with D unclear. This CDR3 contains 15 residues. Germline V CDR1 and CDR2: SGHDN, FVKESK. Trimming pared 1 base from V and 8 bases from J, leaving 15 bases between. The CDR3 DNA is TGTGCCAGCAGCCAAGCCCCCAGCCGCCTAGACATTCAGTACTTC. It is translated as CASSQAPSRLDIQYF.

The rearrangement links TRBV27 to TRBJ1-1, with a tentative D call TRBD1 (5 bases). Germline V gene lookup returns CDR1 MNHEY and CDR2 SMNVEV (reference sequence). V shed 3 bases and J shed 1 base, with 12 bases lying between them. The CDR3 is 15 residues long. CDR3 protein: CASSLSTQGNTEAFF. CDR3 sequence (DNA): TGTGCCAGCAGTTTGTCAACCCAGGGGAACACTGAAGCTTTCTTT.

In DNA form, the CDR3 reads TGTGCCAGCAGTTTTGGGACAGCGTTCGGCTACACCTTC. It specifies CASSFGTAFGYTF. The chain links TRBV27 to TRBJ1-2; the match to TRBD1 covers 7 bases. The trim removed 3 bases at V and 8 bases at J, leaving 6 bases unmatched. The CDR3 contains 13 residues. Germline loops: CDR1 MNHEY, CDR2 SMNVEV (reference sequence).

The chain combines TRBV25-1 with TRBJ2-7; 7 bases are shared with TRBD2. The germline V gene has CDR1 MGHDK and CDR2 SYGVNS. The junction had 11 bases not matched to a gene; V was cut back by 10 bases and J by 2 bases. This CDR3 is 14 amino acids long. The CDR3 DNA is TGTGCCATAAGGGGCCGGGGGGACCCCTACGAGCAGTACTTC. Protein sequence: CAIRGRGDPYEQYF.

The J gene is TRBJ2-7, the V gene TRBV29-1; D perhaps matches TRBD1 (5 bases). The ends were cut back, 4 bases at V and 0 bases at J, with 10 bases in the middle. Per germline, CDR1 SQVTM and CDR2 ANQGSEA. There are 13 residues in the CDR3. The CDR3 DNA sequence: TGCAGCGTTGGGGTGACAGACTCCTACGAGCAGTACTTC. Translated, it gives CSVGVTDSYEQYF.

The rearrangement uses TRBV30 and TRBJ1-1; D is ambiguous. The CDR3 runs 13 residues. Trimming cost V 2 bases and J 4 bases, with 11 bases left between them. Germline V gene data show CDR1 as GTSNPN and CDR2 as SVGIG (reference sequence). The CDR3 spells CAWSTEGLTEAFF. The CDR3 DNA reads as TGTGCCTGGAGTACGGAGGGCCTCACTGAAGCTTTCTTT.

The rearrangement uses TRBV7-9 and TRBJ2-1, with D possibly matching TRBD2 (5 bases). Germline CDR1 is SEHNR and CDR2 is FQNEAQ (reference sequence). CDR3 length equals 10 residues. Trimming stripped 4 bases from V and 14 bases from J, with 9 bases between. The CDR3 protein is CASSSYGEFF. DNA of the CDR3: TGTGCCAGCAGCTCATACGGGGAGTTCTTC.

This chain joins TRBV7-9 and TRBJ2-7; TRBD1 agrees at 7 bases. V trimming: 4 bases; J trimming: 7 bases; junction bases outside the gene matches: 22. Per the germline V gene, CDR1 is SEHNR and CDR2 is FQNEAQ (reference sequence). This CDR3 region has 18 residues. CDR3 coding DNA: TGTGCCAGCAGCTCCCTTTCCCCCGGGACAGATTCGTACGTGGAGCAGTACTTC. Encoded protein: CASSSLSPGTDSYVEQYF.

CDR3 bases: TGTGCCAGCAGCTTCTTAGCGGACTACAATGAGCAGTTCTTC. It yields the protein CASSFLADYNEQFF. The chain joins TRBV13 to TRBJ2-1; D is possibly TRBD2 (6 bases). The CDR3 is 14 amino acids. V lost 3 bases, J lost 3 bases, and 9 bases lay in between. Germline V CDR1 and CDR2: PRHDT, FYEKMQ (reference sequence).

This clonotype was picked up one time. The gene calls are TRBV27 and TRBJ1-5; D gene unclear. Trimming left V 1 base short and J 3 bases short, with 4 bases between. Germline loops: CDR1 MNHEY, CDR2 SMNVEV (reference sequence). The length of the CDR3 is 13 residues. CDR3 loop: CASSLYTNQPQHF. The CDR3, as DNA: TGTGCCAGCAGTTTATATACCAATCAGCCCCAGCATTTT.

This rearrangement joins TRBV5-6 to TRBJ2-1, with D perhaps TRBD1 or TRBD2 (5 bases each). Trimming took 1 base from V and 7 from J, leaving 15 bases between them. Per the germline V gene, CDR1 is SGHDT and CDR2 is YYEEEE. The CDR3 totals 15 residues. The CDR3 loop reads CASSLFRGAGNEQFF. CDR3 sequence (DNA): TGTGCCAGCAGCTTGTTTAGGGGAGCAGGGAATGAGCAGTTCTTC.

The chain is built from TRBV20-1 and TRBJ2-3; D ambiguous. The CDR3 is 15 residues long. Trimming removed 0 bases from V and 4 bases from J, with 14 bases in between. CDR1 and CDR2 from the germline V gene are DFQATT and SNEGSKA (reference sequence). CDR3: CSARDLSEIPDTQYF. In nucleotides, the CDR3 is TGCAGTGCTAGAGATCTATCCGAGATCCCAGATACGCAGTATTTT.